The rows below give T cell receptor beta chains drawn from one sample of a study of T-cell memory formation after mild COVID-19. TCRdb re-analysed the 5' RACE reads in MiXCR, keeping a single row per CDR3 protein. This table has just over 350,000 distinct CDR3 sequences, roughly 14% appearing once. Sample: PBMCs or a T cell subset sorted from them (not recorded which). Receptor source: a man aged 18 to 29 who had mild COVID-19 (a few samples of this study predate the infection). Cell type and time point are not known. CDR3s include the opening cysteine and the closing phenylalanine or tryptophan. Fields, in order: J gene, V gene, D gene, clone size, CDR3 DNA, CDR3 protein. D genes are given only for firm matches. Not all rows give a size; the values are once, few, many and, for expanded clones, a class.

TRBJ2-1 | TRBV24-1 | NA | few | TGTGCCACCAGTGATTTACGCCCAGGAGACCTAAGCTCCTACAATGAGCAGTTCTTC | CATSDLRPGDLSSYNEQFF
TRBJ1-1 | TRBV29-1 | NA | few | TGCAGCGTTGGCCAGAGTGAAGCTTTCTTT | CSVGQSEAFF
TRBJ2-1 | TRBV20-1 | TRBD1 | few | TGCAGTGCTAGTCACAGGGGTCACAATGAGCAGTTCTTC | CSASHRGHNEQFF
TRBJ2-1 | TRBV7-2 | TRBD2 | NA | TGTGCCAGCAGCTTAAACTCGCGGGGGGCCCGAACTTTTACCTACAATGAGCAGTTCTTC | CASSLNSRGARTFTYNEQFF
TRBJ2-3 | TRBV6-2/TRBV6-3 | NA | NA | TGTGCCAGCAGATCAAACACTTACTGGCCCCGCACAGATACGCAGTATTTT | CASRSNTYWPRTDTQYF
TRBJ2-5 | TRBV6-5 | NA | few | TGTGCCAGCACCCCCGCGGGGATGAAGACCCAGTACTTC | CASTPAGMKTQYF
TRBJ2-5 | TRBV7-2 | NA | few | TGTGCCAGCACCTTCAGGACTACCGAGACCCAGTACTTC | CASTFRTTETQYF
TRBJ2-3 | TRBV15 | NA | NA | TGTGCCACCAGCAGAGAAAAGGGCGGTGCTAGCACAGATACGCAGTATTTT | CATSREKGGASTDTQYF
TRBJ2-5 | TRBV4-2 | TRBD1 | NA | TGTGCCAGCAGCCAAGTTAAGAGGGGGCACGAGACCCAGTACTTC | CASSQVKRGHETQYF
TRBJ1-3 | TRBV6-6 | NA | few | TGTGCCACCTCACGCGGAAACACCATATATTTT | CATSRGNTIYF
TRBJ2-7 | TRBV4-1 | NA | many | TGCGCCAGCAGCCAAGGGATGACGGGGCCGGACGAGCAGTACTTC | CASSQGMTGPDEQYF
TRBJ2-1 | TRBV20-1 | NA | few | TGCAGTGCTAGAGCCGCGGAGATCGTCCTTACCGAGCAGTTCTTC | CSARAAEIVLTEQFF
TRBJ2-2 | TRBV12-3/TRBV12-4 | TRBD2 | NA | TGTGCCAGCACTAGCGGGGGCGGGAACACCGGGGAGCTGTTTTTT | CASTSGGGNTGELFF
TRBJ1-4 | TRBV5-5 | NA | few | TGTGCCAGCAGCTTGTTGCGGGGGAAAGGTGAAAAACTGTTTTTT | CASSLLRGKGEKLFF
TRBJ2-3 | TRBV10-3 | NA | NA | TGTGCCATCAGTGCTTCTAGCACAGATACGCAGTATTTT | CAISASSTDTQYF
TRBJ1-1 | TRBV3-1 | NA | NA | TGTGCCAGCAGCCAAAGGACACAGAACACTGAAGCTTTCTTT | CASSQRTQNTEAFF
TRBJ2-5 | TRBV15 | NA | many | TGTGCCACCAGCAGAGGACAGAAAGAGACCCAGTACTTC | CATSRGQKETQYF
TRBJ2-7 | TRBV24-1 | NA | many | TGTGCCACCAGTGATTTCGAAGGGGAAAGAAGCAGGGGGTACTTC | CATSDFEGERSRGYF
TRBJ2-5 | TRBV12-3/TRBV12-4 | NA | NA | TGTGCCAGCAGTTTAAGCAGCTGGGAGACCCAGTACTTC | CASSLSSWETQYF
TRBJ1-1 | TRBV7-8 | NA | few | TGTGCCAGCAGCTTACTGGGCCCCGACACTGAAGCTTTCTTT | CASSLLGPDTEAFF
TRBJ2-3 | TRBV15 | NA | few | TGTGCCACCAGCAGGGGGTTAGGACAGCTGGCAGATACGCAGTATTTT | CATSRGLGQLADTQYF
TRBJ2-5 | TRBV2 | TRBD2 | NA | TGTGCCAGCAGTGAACGACGGGGGGTCCAAGAGACCCAGTACTTC | CASSERRGVQETQYF
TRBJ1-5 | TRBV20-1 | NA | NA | TGCAGTGCTATTAAGGGCAATCAGCCCCAGCATTTT | CSAIKGNQPQHF
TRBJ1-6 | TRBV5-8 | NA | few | TGTGCCAGCACCCCGGCGGTGCTTAATTCACCCCTCCACTTT | CASTPAVLNSPLHF
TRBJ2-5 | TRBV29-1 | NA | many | TGCAGCGTTGAGCAGGGCCCCTTATGGGGAGAGACCCAGTACTTC | CSVEQGPLWGETQYF
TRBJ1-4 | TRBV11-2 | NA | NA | TGTGCCAGCAGCCGGCCGGGCAGGGGAAGTGGTGAAAAACTGTTTTTT | CASSRPGRGSGEKLFF
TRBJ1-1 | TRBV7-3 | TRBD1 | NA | TGTGCCAGCAGCTTACACAGGGGAGTTGGGAGCGGCACTGAAGCTTTCTTT | CASSLHRGVGSGTEAFF
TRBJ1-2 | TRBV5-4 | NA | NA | TGTGCCAGCAGCCCGGCCAGGGGAGGATTCTATGGCTACACCTTC | CASSPARGGFYGYTF
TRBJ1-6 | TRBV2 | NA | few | TGTGCCAGCAGTGACAGGGAGCACTCACCCCTCCACTTT | CASSDREHSPLHF
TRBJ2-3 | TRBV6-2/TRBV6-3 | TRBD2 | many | TGTGCCAGCAGGATTAGCGGGGGTCCAGATACGCAGTATTTT | CASRISGGPDTQYF
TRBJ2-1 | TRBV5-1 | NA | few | TGCGCCAGCAGCTTGGAGACAGGGAGGGAGCAGTTCTTC | CASSLETGREQFF
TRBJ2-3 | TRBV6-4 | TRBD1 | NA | TGTGCCAGCAGCCCACAGGGGGGCCCAGATACGCAGTATTTT | CASSPQGGPDTQYF
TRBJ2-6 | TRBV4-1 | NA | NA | TGCGCCAGCAGCCAAGCCCGCGGGTACAGCTCTGGGGCCAACGTCCTGACTTTC | CASSQARGYSSGANVLTF
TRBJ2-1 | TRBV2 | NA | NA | TGTGCCAGCAGCGCACAGGGAGTATCCTACAATGAGCAGTTCTTC | CASSAQGVSYNEQFF
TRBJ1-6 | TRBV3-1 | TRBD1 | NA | TGTGCCAGCAGCCGGACAGGGATCTATAATTCACCCCTCCACTTT | CASSRTGIYNSPLHF
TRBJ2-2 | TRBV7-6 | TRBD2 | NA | TGTGCCAGCAGTTCCTACGGGAGGGGGAACACCGGGGAGCTGTTTTTT | CASSSYGRGNTGELFF
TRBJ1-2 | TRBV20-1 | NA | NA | TGCAGTGCTAGGGCCAGGTCACACTCCTATGGCTACACCTTC | CSARARSHSYGYTF
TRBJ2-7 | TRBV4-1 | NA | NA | TGCGCCAGTAGTGGGACGTTCAATCAGTACGAGCAGTACTTC | CASSGTFNQYEQYF
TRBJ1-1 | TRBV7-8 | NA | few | TGTGCCAGCAGTTCTCCTGGACAGAACACTGAAGCTTTCTTT | CASSSPGQNTEAFF
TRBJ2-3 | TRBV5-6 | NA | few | TGTGCCAGCACCGCGGTTAGCACAGATACGCAGTATTTT | CASTAVSTDTQYF
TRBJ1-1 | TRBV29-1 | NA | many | TGCAGCGGAATACTGGCAGGGTCTGAAGCTTTCTTT | CSGILAGSEAFF
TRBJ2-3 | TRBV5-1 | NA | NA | TGCGCCAGCAGCTTGTTATCCTCAAGCGGAGATACGCAGTATTTT | CASSLLSSSGDTQYF
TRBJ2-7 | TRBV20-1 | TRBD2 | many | TGCAGTGCCAGAAAGCAGGGAGGGCCGAGGTACGAGCAGTACTTC | CSARKQGGPRYEQYF
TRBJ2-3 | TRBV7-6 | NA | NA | TGTGCCAGCAGCTTAGTTGGACAGGGAGGGACAGATACGCAGTATTTT | CASSLVGQGGTDTQYF
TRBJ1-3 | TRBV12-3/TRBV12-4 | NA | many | TGTGCCAGCAGTCCCGGGACCGGGTTTTTCACCATATATTTT | CASSPGTGFFTIYF
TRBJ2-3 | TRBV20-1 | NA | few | TGCAGTGCTAGAGATCGGTGGGGGGCCCCTCCCGTGATCACAGATACGCAGTATTTT | CSARDRWGAPPVITDTQYF
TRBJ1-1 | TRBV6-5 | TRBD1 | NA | TGTGCCAGCAGTTCCCTCCGACAGGGGGGGAACACTGAAGCTTTCTTT | CASSSLRQGGNTEAFF
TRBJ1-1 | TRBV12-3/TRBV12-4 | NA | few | TGTGCCAGCAGTCCTTGGACAGAAGGTGAAGCTTTCTTT | CASSPWTEGEAFF
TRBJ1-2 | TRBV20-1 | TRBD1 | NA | TGCAGTATCAGGGGGCGAGGGGGCTACACCTTC | CSIRGRGGYTF
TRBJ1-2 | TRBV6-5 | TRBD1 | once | TGTGCCAGCACCAGACAGGGTCTTGGCTACACCTTC | CASTRQGLGYTF
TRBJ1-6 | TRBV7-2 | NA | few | TGTGCCAGCAGCTTAAATTACGGGACGGCAAATTCACCCCTCCACTTT | CASSLNYGTANSPLHF
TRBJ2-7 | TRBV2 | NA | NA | TGTGCCAGCACGACACCCTACGAGCAGTACTTC | CASTTPYEQYF
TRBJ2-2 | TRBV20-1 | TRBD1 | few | TGCAGTGCCAGGGACAGTCTAAACACCGGGGAGCTGTTTTTT | CSARDSLNTGELFF
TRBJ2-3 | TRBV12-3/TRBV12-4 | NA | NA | TGTGCCAGCAGCTCCGACCGTCCAGATACGCAGTATTTT | CASSSDRPDTQYF
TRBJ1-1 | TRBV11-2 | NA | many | TGTGCCAGCAGCCCGCGGTCGGCGAACACTGAAGCTTTCTTT | CASSPRSANTEAFF